Listed below are T cell receptor beta chains from one sample, sequenced in a study of blood T cell repertoires in COVID-19. Repertoires were generated with immunoSEQ multiplex PCR, while TCRdb's copy carries only in-frame clones and drops some. The data hold 71,000 or so clones, with around 85% observed a single time. Sequenced sample: peripheral blood. The source of these receptors is a man in his sixties or seventies with acute or convalescent COVID-19. Each CDR3 is given with its conserved first and last residue. The order of the fields is D gene, clone size, V gene, J gene, CDR3 DNA, CDR3 protein. The D gene is left open where the match is weak. Not every row has a clone size; where given, it reads once, few, many or a size class.

D gene: -; clone size: -; V gene: TRBV7-8; J gene: TRBJ1-1; CDR3 DNA: TGTGCCAGCTTGGGCTTGAGCACTGAAGCTTTCTTT; CDR3 protein: CASLGLSTEAFF
D gene: -; clone size: -; V gene: TRBV6-5; J gene: TRBJ1-1; CDR3 DNA: TGTGCCAGCAGCCCGGGATTTAACACTGAAGCTTTCTTT; CDR3 protein: CASSPGFNTEAFF
D gene: TRBD1; clone size: -; V gene: TRBV6-6; J gene: TRBJ1-2; CDR3 DNA: TGTGCCAGCAGTCTGTCCCACCCCGGGACAGGAGCATGGGGCTACACCTTC; CDR3 protein: CASSLSHPGTGAWGYTF
D gene: -; clone size: -; V gene: TRBV5-1; J gene: TRBJ2-7; CDR3 DNA: TGCGCCAGCAGCTTGGGGGAGTCCTACGAGCAGTACTTC; CDR3 protein: CASSLGESYEQYF
D gene: TRBD1; clone size: -; V gene: TRBV5-5; J gene: TRBJ2-3; CDR3 DNA: TGTGCCAGCAGCTTGGATCTGGTCGGACAGGGAATATCCGATACGCAGTATTTT; CDR3 protein: CASSLDLVGQGISDTQYF
D gene: -; clone size: -; V gene: TRBV7-2; J gene: TRBJ1-5; CDR3 DNA: TGTGCCAGCAGTCCAACCCGCGGGGGAAGGCCCCAGCATTTT; CDR3 protein: CASSPTRGGRPQHF
D gene: -; clone size: -; V gene: TRBV7-6; J gene: TRBJ1-6; CDR3 DNA: TGTGCCAGCAGCTTAGAGGTGGGGACAAATTCACCCCTCCACTTT; CDR3 protein: CASSLEVGTNSPLHF
D gene: TRBD1; clone size: -; V gene: TRBV19; J gene: TRBJ2-4; CDR3 DNA: TGTGCCAGTAGGGGACAGGGGTTATCAGCCAAAAACATTCAGTACTTC; CDR3 protein: CASRGQGLSAKNIQYF
D gene: -; clone size: -; V gene: TRBV19; J gene: TRBJ1-2; CDR3 DNA: TGTGCCAGTAGTGCAACAGCCCGGGAGGACTATGGCTACACCTTC; CDR3 protein: CASSATAREDYGYTF
D gene: TRBD1; clone size: -; V gene: TRBV19; J gene: TRBJ1-2; CDR3 DNA: TGTGCCAGTAGTGATGACAGGGACTCCAGAACTAACTATGGCTACACCTTC; CDR3 protein: CASSDDRDSRTNYGYTF
D gene: -; clone size: -; V gene: TRBV27; J gene: TRBJ2-7; CDR3 DNA: TGTGCCAGCAGTTTCCGGGAGCCCTTAACGTACGAGCAGTACTTC; CDR3 protein: CASSFREPLTYEQYF
D gene: TRBD1; clone size: -; V gene: TRBV19; J gene: TRBJ2-4; CDR3 DNA: TGTGCCACCTATGGGTGGGGGACAGGGGGCTCGGAGAACATTCAGTACTTC; CDR3 protein: CATYGWGTGGSENIQYF
D gene: TRBD1; clone size: -; V gene: TRBV28; J gene: TRBJ1-5; CDR3 DNA: TGTGCCAGCAGCCGCGGACAGGGGGGGCGTCAGCCCCAGCATTTT; CDR3 protein: CASSRGQGGRQPQHF
D gene: -; clone size: -; V gene: TRBV6-5; J gene: TRBJ2-1; CDR3 DNA: TGTGCCAGCAGTTATATAAAGGGGAATGAGCAGTTCTTC; CDR3 protein: CASSYIKGNEQFF
D gene: -; clone size: -; V gene: TRBV30; J gene: TRBJ1-4; CDR3 DNA: TGTGCCGGGGCCGGAGGGTTTAATGAAAAACTGTTTTTT; CDR3 protein: CAGAGGFNEKLFF
D gene: -; clone size: -; V gene: TRBV5-4; J gene: TRBJ2-5; CDR3 DNA: TGTGCCAGCAGCTTGGGGCGGAACCTTGGGACCCAGTACTTC; CDR3 protein: CASSLGRNLGTQYF
D gene: -; clone size: -; V gene: TRBV5-1; J gene: TRBJ1-3; CDR3 DNA: TGCGCCAGCAGCTTGGACCCAATGGGGACAATTGGAAACACCATATATTTT; CDR3 protein: CASSLDPMGTIGNTIYF
D gene: TRBD1; clone size: -; V gene: TRBV30; J gene: TRBJ1-2; CDR3 DNA: TGTGCCTGGAGTCGAGGGACAGGGGCCCTTCCTAACTATGGCTACACCTTC; CDR3 protein: CAWSRGTGALPNYGYTF
D gene: -; clone size: -; V gene: TRBV28; J gene: TRBJ1-5; CDR3 DNA: TGTGCCAGCAGCTATGTGGGACATTTCAATCAGCCCCAGCATTTT; CDR3 protein: CASSYVGHFNQPQHF
D gene: -; clone size: -; V gene: TRBV3-1/TRBV3-2; J gene: TRBJ2-5; CDR3 DNA: TGTGCCAGCAGCCAAGAGGCGGGGCGTATGGGGACCCAGTACTTC; CDR3 protein: CASSQEAGRMGTQYF
D gene: TRBD2; clone size: -; V gene: TRBV5-1; J gene: TRBJ2-2; CDR3 DNA: TGCGCCAGCAGCTTTAAACCTCCAGCGGGAGAGGGAACCGGGGAGCTGTTTTTT; CDR3 protein: CASSFKPPAGEGTGELFF
D gene: -; clone size: once; V gene: TRBV5-1; J gene: TRBJ2-2; CDR3 DNA: TGCGCCAGCAGCTTGGGCAGACGTGGGCGGGAGCTGTTTTTT; CDR3 protein: CASSLGRRGRELFF
D gene: TRBD2; clone size: -; V gene: TRBV10-1; J gene: TRBJ2-4; CDR3 DNA: TGCGCCAGCAGTGAGAAGCAAATAGCGGGAGGGCGGGTCAAAAACATTCAGTACTTC; CDR3 protein: CASSEKQIAGGRVKNIQYF
D gene: TRBD1; clone size: -; V gene: TRBV3-1/TRBV3-2; J gene: TRBJ2-1; CDR3 DNA: TGTGCCAGCAGCCAAGCTGACAGGGGGGGGTACAATGAGCAGTTCTTC; CDR3 protein: CASSQADRGGYNEQFF
D gene: -; clone size: -; V gene: TRBV6-1; J gene: TRBJ2-5; CDR3 DNA: TGTGCCAGCAGTGAATCAAGGACAGCAGCAAGGGAGACCCAGTACTTC; CDR3 protein: CASSESRTAARETQYF
D gene: -; clone size: -; V gene: TRBV12-3/TRBV12-4; J gene: TRBJ1-4; CDR3 DNA: TGTGCCAGCAGTCACATAAATGAAAAACTGTTTTTT; CDR3 protein: CASSHINEKLFF
D gene: TRBD2; clone size: -; V gene: TRBV4-2; J gene: TRBJ2-7; CDR3 DNA: TGTGCCAGCAGCCAAGAAGGTGGGAGGGTGGACGAGCAGTACTTC; CDR3 protein: CASSQEGGRVDEQYF
D gene: TRBD2; clone size: -; V gene: TRBV27; J gene: TRBJ2-1; CDR3 DNA: TGTGCCAGCAGTTTCGGGCTAGCGGCCACATACAATGAGCAGTTCTTC; CDR3 protein: CASSFGLAATYNEQFF
D gene: -; clone size: -; V gene: TRBV4-2; J gene: TRBJ2-7; CDR3 DNA: TGTGCCAGCAGCCAAGATTCGAAGGGGGACCCCTACGAGCAGTACTTC; CDR3 protein: CASSQDSKGDPYEQYF
D gene: -; clone size: -; V gene: TRBV5-1; J gene: TRBJ2-1; CDR3 DNA: TGCGCCAGCAGCTTGTTCGATGAGCAGTTCTTC; CDR3 protein: CASSLFDEQFF
D gene: -; clone size: -; V gene: TRBV18; J gene: TRBJ2-2; CDR3 DNA: TGTGCCAGCTCAATCAACGTATATGCAGGGGCGAACACCGGGGAGCTGTTTTTT; CDR3 protein: CASSINVYAGANTGELFF
D gene: TRBD1; clone size: -; V gene: TRBV7-3; J gene: TRBJ2-3; CDR3 DNA: TGTGCCAGCAGCTTAAGCCTATCTAGAAGGGACAGGGGAACAGATACGCAGTATTTT; CDR3 protein: CASSLSLSRRDRGTDTQYF
D gene: TRBD1; clone size: many; V gene: TRBV14; J gene: TRBJ1-2; CDR3 DNA: TGTGCCAGCAGTCCAAAGGGGACAGTTTATGGCTACACCTTC; CDR3 protein: CASSPKGTVYGYTF
D gene: -; clone size: -; V gene: TRBV9; J gene: TRBJ2-5; CDR3 DNA: TGTGCCAGCAGCGTAGGTTTCGGCCAAGAGACCCAGTACTTC; CDR3 protein: CASSVGFGQETQYF
D gene: TRBD1; clone size: -; V gene: TRBV19; J gene: TRBJ1-1; CDR3 DNA: TGTGCCAGTAGTACAGACAGGGCGGTTACTGAAGCTTTCTTT; CDR3 protein: CASSTDRAVTEAFF
D gene: TRBD2; clone size: -; V gene: TRBV19; J gene: TRBJ2-3; CDR3 DNA: TGTGCCAGTAGAGCAAGCGGGAGAAATTTTGTAACGCAGTATTTT; CDR3 protein: CASRASGRNFVTQYF
D gene: TRBD1; clone size: -; V gene: TRBV15; J gene: TRBJ2-7; CDR3 DNA: TGTGCCACCACCCAGAGCGCGGGACAGGGCCACGAGCAGTACTTC; CDR3 protein: CATTQSAGQGHEQYF
D gene: TRBD1; clone size: -; V gene: TRBV28; J gene: TRBJ1-4; CDR3 DNA: TGTGCCAGCAGTCCCCCAGGAGGGGGCGCTGAGGAAAAACTGTTTTTT; CDR3 protein: CASSPPGGGAEEKLFF
D gene: TRBD1; clone size: -; V gene: TRBV7-2; J gene: TRBJ2-7; CDR3 DNA: TGTGCCAGCAGTCAACAGGGGACAGCCTCCTACGAGCAGTACTTC; CDR3 protein: CASSQQGTASYEQYF
D gene: -; clone size: -; V gene: TRBV5-1; J gene: TRBJ1-2; CDR3 DNA: TGCGCCAGCAGCTCTGGGGCAGGGCAAGGCTACACCTTC; CDR3 protein: CASSSGAGQGYTF
D gene: -; clone size: -; V gene: TRBV5-8; J gene: TRBJ1-1; CDR3 DNA: TGTGCCAGCAGCCCGACTATGAACACTGAAGCTTTCTTT; CDR3 protein: CASSPTMNTEAFF
D gene: -; clone size: -; V gene: TRBV5-1; J gene: TRBJ2-1; CDR3 DNA: TGCGCCAGCAGCTTACGGGGGGCGGACAATGAGCAGTTCTTC; CDR3 protein: CASSLRGADNEQFF
D gene: TRBD1; clone size: -; V gene: TRBV10-3; J gene: TRBJ1-5; CDR3 DNA: TGTGCCATCAGGGACAGGGACGATCAGCCCCAGCATTTT; CDR3 protein: CAIRDRDDQPQHF
D gene: TRBD1; clone size: -; V gene: TRBV19; J gene: TRBJ1-5; CDR3 DNA: TGTGCCAGTCACCCTCGGAACAGGGGTAACAATCAGCCCCAGCATTTT; CDR3 protein: CASHPRNRGNNQPQHF
D gene: TRBD2; clone size: -; V gene: TRBV29-1; J gene: TRBJ2-6; CDR3 DNA: TGCAGCGTTGTCGGGGGGACTGGGGCCAACGTCCTGACTTTC; CDR3 protein: CSVVGGTGANVLTF